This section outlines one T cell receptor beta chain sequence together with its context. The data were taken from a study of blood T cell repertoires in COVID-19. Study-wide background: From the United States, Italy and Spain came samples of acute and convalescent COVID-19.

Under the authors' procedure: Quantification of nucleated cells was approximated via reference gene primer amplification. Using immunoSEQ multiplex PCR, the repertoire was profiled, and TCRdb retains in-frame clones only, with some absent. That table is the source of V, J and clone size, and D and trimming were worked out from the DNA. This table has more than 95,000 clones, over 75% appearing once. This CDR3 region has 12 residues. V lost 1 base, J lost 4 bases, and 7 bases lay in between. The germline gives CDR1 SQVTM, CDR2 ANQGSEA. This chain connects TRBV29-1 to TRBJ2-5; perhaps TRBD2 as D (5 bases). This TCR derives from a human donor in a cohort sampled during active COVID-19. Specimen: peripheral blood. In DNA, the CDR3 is TGCAGCGTTGAAGGGGCGGGAGAGACCCAGTACTTC. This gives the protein CSVEGAGETQYF.